These T cell receptor beta chains were read from a single sample in a study of T cell repertoires in cytomegalovirus infection. TCRdb called the reads again in MiXCR, with one record for every CDR3 protein. The sample contains nearly 650,000 distinct CDR3 sequences, 20% to 25% of which appear only once. Material for sequencing was CD8+ T cells from PBMCs. Source of these receptors: a human donor in good health (CMV status not recorded). Some clones in this sample may be carry-over from other donors' samples. CDR3s leave out the opening cysteine and the closing phenylalanine or tryptophan. Rows may omit the clone size; those that give it use once, few, many or a size class.

>TRBV7-9|.
ASSTRTTARRETQY
>TRBV6-6|many
ASSGDRGFYGYT
>TRBV14|.
ASSQEVTGELF
>TRBV14|.
ASSQDRDLRPPLH
>TRBV7-2|many
ASSFTGSGTEAF
>TRBV27|.
ASSPASGIFDLNTGELF
>TRBV20-1|.
SAPTPEPPSGELF
>TRBV19|.
AHLGQGFISDNEQF
>TRBV2|.
ASSPQWGLNQPQH
>TRBV25-1|few
ASSEYLTEGDEQF
>TRBV7-3|many
ASLDRNTGELF
>TRBV20-1|.
SAYTQGSGANVLT
>TRBV7-9|.
ASSSTYRGGNTEAF
>TRBV24-1|many
AIPMTRGYNEQF
>TRBV28|many
ASTLVGNNEQF
>TRBV5-6|.
ACSSGTGGHTEAF
>TRBV2|.
ATRSRPIGYT
>TRBV20-1|few
SVAGWSEQF
>TRBV29-1|.
SVERDSPAYEQY
>TRBV6-8|.
ASRTSDGRPKDGANVLT
>TRBV7-9|.
ASSLADRTATKNTEAF
>TRBV19|many
ASSIDTGEQF
>TRBV28|few
AIMGGTDTQY
>TRBV4-1|.
ASSQDVAVGTDTQY
>TRBV4-2|few
ASSHPGQGDGYT
>TRBV27|.
ASSFFPHQSTGDYYGYT
>TRBV2|many
ASSEMVAGGLDPDTQY
>TRBV27|.
ASSIRQGGQPQH
>TRBV7-9|many
ASGSRGNTEAF
>TRBV11-2|.
ASSLGDRSGTEAF
>TRBV28|few
ASSLRTGSLQETQY
>TRBV4-1|many
ASRSGNTEAF
>TRBV10-3|.
AITLPGGTEAF
>TRBV7-2|many
ASSLAGGSNNEQF
>TRBV7-2|many
ASSSAGDMNTEAF
>TRBV6-1|few
ASSELEFSYEQY
>TRBV20-1|.
SARPNRANTEAF
>TRBV5-1|few
ASGLAAGELF
>TRBV4-1|few
ASSRFSRLDNEQF
>TRBV12-3/TRBV12-4|few
ASSRDVNPVYGYT
>TRBV6-2/TRBV6-3|.
ASSYVPGQGARTTDTQY
>TRBV6-6|few
ASSSPRQGVNTEAF
>TRBV27|few
ASSSSEQF
>TRBV15|few
ATSRGQGGFSEAF
>TRBV12-3/TRBV12-4|once
ANSPGLYTGELF
>TRBV12-3/TRBV12-4|many
ASSLVSSGGAYNEQF
>TRBV7-9|.
ASSAPRGPEQF
>TRBV12-3/TRBV12-4|many
ASTTWGEKNGYT
>TRBV7-3|.
ASSSGWRGRTYNEQF
>TRBV28|.
ASSLELEGSGGDYGYT
>TRBV29-1|few
SVGARQETQY
>TRBV14|few
ASSQASISTVDYGYT
>TRBV3-1|.
ASSQVRRGKGNEQF
>TRBV7-6|many
ASSPGTPIQETQY